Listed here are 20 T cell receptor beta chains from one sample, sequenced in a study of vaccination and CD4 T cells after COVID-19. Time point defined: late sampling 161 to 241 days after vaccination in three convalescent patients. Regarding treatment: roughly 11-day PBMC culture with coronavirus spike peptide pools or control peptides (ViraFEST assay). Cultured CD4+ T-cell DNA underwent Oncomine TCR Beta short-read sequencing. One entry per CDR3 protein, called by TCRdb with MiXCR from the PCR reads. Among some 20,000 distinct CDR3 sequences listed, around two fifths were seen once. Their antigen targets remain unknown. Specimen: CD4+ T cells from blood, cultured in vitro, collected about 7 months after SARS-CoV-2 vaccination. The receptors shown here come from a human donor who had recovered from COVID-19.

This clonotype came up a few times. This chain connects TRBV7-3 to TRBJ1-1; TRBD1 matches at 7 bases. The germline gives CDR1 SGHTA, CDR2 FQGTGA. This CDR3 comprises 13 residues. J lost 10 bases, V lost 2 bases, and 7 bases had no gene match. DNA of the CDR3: TGTGCCAGCAGCTTACGACAGGGTGGATTAGCTTTCTTT. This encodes CASSLRQGGLAFF.

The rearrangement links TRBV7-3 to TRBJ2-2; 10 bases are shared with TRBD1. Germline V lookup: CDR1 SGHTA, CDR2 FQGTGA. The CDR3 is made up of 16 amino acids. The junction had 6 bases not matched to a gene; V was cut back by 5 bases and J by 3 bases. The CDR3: CASSGAGTGDTGELFF. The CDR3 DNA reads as TGTGCCAGCAGCGGAGCGGGGACAGGGGACACCGGGGAGCTGTTTTTT.

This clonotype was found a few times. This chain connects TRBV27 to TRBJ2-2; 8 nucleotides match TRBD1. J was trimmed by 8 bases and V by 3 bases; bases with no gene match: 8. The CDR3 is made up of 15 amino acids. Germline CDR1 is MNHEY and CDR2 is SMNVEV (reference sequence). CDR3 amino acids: CASSFDRGAYGELFF. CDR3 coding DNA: TGTGCCAGCAGTTTCGACAGGGGAGCGTATGGGGAGCTGTTTTTT.

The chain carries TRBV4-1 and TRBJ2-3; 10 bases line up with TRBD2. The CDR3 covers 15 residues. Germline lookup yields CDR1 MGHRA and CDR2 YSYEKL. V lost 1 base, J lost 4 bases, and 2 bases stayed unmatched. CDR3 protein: CASSQAGLASDTQYF. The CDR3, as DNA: TGCGCCAGCAGCCAAGCGGGACTAGCGTCAGATACGCAGTATTTT.

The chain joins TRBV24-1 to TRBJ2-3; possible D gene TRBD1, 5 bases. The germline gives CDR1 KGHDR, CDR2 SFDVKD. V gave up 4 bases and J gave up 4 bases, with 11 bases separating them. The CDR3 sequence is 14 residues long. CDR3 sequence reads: CATSEGKGPDTQYF. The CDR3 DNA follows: TGTGCCACCAGTGAGGGAAAGGGGCCAGATACGCAGTATTTT.

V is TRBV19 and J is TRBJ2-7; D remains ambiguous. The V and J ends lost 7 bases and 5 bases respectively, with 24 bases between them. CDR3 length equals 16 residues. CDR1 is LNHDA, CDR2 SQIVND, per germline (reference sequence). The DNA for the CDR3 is TGTGCCAGTACCCCAAGCTTGCAGCTCTTAGGCGACGAGCAGTACTTC. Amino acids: CASTPSLQLLGDEQYF.

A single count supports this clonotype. In nucleotides, the CDR3 is TGCGCCAGCAGCCAAGGTTACGTGAGGGAGAGCTACACCTTC. It specifies CASSQGYVRESYTF. The V gene is TRBV4-1, the J gene TRBJ1-2; D is unresolved. The germline V gene has CDR1 MGHRA and CDR2 YSYEKL. V lost 1 base, J lost 9 bases, and 15 bases lay in between. This CDR3 spans 14 amino acids.

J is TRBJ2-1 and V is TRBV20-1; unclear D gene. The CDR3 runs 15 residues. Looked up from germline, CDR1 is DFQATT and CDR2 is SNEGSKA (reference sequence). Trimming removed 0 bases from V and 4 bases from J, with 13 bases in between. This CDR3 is CSARDSGRRYNEQFF. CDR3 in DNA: TGCAGTGCTAGAGATAGTGGGCGGCGGTACAATGAGCAGTTCTTC.

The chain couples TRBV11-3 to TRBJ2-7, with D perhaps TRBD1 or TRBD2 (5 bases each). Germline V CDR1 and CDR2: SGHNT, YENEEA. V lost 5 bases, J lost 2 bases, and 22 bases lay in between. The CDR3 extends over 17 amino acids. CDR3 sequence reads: CASSPLPRTPGTYEQYF. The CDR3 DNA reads TGTGCCAGCAGCCCCCTCCCCAGGACTCCAGGGACCTACGAGCAGTACTTC.

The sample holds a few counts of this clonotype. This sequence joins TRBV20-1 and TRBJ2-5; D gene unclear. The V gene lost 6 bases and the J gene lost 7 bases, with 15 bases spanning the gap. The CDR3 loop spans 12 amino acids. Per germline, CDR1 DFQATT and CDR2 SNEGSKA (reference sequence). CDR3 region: CSAPDRLGTQYF. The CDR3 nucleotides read TGCAGTGCGCCGGACCGCCTGGGGACCCAGTACTTC.

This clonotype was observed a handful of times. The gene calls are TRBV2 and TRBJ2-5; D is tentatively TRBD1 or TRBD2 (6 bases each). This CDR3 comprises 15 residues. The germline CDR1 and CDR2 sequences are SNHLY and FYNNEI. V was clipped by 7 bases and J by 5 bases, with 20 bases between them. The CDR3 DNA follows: TGTGCCAGCAATCCTAGGACGGAGGGGGGTGAGACCCAGTACTTC. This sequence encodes CASNPRTEGGETQYF.

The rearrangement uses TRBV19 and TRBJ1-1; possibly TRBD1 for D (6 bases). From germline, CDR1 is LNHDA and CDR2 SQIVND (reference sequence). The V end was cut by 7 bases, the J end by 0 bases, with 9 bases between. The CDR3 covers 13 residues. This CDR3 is CASTRTVNTEAFF. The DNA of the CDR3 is TGTGCCAGTACCAGGACAGTGAACACTGAAGCTTTCTTT.

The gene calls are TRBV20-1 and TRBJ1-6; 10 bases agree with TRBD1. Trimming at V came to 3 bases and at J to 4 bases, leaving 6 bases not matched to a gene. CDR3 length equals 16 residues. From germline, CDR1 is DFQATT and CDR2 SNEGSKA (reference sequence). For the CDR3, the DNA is TGCAGTGCTAGGGACAGGGGGAGACGGTATAATTCACCCCTCCACTTT. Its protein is CSARDRGRRYNSPLHF.

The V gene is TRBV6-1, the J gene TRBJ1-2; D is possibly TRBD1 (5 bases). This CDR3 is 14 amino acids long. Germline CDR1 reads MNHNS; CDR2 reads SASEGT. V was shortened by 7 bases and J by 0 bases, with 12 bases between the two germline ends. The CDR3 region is CASTLGPANYGYTF. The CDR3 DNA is TGTGCCAGCACCCTGGGGCCGGCTAACTATGGCTACACCTTC.

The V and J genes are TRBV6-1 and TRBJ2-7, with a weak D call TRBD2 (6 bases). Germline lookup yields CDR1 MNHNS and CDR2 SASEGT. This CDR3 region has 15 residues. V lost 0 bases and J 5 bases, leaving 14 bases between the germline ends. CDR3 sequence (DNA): TGTGCCAGCAGTGAAGCGATCCTGGGAGGCCACGAGCAGTACTTC. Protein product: CASSEAILGGHEQYF.

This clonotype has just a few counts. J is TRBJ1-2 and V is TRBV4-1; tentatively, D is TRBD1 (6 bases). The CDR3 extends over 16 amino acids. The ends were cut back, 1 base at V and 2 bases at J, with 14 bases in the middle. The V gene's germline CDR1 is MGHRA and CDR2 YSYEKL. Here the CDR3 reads CASSQVGGRGNYGYTF. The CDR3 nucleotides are TGCGCCAGCAGCCAAGTGGGGGGCAGGGGCAACTATGGCTACACCTTC.

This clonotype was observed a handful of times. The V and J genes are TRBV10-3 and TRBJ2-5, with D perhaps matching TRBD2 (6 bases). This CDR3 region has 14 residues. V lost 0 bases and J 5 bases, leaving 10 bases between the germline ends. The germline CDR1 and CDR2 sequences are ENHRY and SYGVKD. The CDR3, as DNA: TGTGCCATCAGTGAGTCGCTAGCGAGGGAGACCCAGTACTTC. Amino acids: CAISESLARETQYF.

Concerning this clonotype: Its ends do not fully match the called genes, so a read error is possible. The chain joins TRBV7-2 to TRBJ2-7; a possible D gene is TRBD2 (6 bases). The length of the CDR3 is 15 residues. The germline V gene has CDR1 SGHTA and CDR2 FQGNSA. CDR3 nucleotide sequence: TGTGCCAGCACCTTAGTGGGGGGTCAGACCTACGAGCAGTACTTC. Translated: CASTLVGGQTYEQYF.

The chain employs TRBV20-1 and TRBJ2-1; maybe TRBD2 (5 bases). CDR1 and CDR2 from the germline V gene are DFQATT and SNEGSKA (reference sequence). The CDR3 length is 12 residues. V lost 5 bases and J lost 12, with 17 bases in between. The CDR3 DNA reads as TGCAGTGCTGGCACTAGACGTTTAGGGCAGTTCTTC. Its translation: CSAGTRRLGQFF.

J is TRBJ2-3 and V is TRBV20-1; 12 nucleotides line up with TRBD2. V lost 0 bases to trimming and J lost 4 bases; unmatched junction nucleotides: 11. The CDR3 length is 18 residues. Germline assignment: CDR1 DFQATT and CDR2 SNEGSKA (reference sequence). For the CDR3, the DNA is TGCAGTGCTAGAGATCCAAGGACTAGCGGGACTTACGCAGATACGCAGTATTTT. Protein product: CSARDPRTSGTYADTQYF.